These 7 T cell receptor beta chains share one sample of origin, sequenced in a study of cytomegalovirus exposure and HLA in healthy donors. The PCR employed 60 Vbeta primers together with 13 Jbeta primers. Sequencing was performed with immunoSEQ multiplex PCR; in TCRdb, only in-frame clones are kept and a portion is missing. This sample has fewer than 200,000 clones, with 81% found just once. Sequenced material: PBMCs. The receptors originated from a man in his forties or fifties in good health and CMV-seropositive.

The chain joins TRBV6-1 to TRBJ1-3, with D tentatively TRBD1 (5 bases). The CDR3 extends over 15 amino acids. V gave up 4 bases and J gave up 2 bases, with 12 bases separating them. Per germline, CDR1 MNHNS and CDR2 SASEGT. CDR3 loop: CASSVRDRAGNTIYF. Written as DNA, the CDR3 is TGTGCCAGCAGTGTCAGGGATCGAGCTGGAAACACCATATATTTT.

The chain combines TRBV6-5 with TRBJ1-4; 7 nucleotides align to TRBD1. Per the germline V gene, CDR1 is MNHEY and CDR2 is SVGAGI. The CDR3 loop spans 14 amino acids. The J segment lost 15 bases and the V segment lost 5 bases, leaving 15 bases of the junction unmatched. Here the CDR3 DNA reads TGTGCCAGCAGTGCTCGGGACAGCCCCGAAGGGGTGTTTTTT. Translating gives CASSARDSPEGVFF.

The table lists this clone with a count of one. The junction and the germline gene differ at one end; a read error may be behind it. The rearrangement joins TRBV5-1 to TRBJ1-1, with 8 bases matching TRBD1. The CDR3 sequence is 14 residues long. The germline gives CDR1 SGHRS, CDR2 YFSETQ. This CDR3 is CASSLQGANTEAFF. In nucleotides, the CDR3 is TGTGCCAGCAGCTTGCAGGGGGCGAACACTGAAGCTTTCTTT.

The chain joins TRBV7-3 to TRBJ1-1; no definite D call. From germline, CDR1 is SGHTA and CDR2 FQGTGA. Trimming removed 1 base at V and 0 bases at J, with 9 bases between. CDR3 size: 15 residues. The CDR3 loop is CASSLSGNMNTEAFF. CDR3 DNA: TGTGCCAGCAGCTTAAGTGGCAACATGAACACTGAAGCTTTCTTT.

Here the CDR3 reads CAWGPRGRTYEQYF. CDR3 nucleotides: TGTGCCTGGGGCCCCCGGGGGAGGACTTACGAGCAGTACTTC. This chain links TRBV30 with TRBJ2-7, with TRBD2 as a possible D gene (6 bases). V was clipped by 5 bases and J by 4 bases, with 18 bases between them. The CDR3 is 14 amino acids. The germline V gene has CDR1 GTSNPN and CDR2 SVGIG (reference sequence).

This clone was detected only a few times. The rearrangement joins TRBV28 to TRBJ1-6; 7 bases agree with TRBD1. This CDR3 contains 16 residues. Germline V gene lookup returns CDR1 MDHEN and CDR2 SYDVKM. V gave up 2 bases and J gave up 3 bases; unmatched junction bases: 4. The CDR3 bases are TGTGCCAGCAGTTTAGGAGGGGACAGCTATAATTCACCCCTCCACTTT. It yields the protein CASSLGGDSYNSPLHF.

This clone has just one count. The CDR3 coding sequence is TGTGCCAGCAGTGAACCGGACAGGGTGAGCGAGCAGTACTTC. This translates into CASSEPDRVSEQYF. This rearrangement joins TRBV2 to TRBJ2-7; 8 nucleotides match TRBD1. In germline, CDR1 is SNHLY, CDR2 FYNNEI. The CDR3 is 14 amino acids. Germline trimming cut 2 bases from V and 6 bases from J; bases unmatched to any gene: 6.